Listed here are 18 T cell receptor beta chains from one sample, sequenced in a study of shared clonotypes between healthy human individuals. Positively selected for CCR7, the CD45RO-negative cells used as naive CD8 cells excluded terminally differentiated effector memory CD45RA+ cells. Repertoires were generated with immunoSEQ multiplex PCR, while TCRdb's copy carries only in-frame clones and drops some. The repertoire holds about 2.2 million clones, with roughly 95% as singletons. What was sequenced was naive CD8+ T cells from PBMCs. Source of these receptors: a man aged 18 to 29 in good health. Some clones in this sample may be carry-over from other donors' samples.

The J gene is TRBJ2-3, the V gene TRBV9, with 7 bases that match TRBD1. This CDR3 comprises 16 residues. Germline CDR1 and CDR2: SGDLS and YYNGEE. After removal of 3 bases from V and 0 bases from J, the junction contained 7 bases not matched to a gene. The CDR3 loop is CASSGEPGGSTDTQYF. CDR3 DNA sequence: TGTGCCAGCAGCGGGGAACCAGGGGGAAGCACAGATACGCAGTATTTT.

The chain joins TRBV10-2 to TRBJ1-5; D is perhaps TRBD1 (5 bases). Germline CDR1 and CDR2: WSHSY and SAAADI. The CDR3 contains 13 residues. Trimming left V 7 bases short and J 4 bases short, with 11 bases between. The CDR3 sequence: CASKAGGNQPQHF. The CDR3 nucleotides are TGCGCCAGCAAAGCGGGGGGTAATCAGCCCCAGCATTTT.

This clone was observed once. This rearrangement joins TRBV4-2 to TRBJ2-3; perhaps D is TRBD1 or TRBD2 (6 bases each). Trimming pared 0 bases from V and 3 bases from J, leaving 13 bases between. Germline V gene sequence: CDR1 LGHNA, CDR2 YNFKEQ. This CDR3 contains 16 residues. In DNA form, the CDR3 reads TGTGCCAGCAGCCAAGATTTCACAGGGAGGACAGATACGCAGTATTTT. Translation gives CASSQDFTGRTDTQYF.

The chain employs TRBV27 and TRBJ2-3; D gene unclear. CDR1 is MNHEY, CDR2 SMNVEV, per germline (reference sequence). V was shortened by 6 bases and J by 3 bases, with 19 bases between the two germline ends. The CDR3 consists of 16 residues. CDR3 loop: CASSPLVAFGTDTQYF. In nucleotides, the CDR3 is TGTGCCAGCAGCCCCCTGGTTGCTTTTGGGACAGATACGCAGTATTTT.

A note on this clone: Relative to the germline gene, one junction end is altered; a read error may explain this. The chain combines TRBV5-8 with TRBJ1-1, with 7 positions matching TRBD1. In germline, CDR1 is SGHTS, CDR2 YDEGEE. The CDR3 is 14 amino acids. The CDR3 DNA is TGTGCCAGCACCTTGGACAGGCGGGACACTGAAGCTTTCTTT. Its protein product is CASTLDRRDTEAFF.

CDR3 loop: CASSQDGGEQFF. The CDR3 DNA is TGCGCCAGCAGCCAAGATGGGGGTGAGCAGTTCTTC. This chain connects TRBV4-1 to TRBJ2-1, with D tentatively TRBD1 or TRBD2 (5 bases each). The CDR3 runs to 12 residues. CDR1 is MGHRA and CDR2 is YSYEKL in the germline V gene. The germline V and J ends were trimmed by 0 bases and 9 bases, with 6 bases remaining between them.

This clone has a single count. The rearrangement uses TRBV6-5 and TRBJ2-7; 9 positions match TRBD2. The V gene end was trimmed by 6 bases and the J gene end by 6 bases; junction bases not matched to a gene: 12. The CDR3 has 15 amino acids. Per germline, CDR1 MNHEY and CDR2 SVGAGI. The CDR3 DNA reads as TGTGCCAGCAGCCCCCTTACTAGCGGGTCGGGCGAGCAGTACTTC. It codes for CASSPLTSGSGEQYF.

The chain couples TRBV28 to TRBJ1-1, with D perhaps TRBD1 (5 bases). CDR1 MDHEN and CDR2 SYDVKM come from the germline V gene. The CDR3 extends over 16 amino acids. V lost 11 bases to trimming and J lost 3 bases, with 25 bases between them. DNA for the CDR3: TGTGCCGCCAGCAGTTTTCAAGGGGCGCGGGACACTGAAGCTTTCTTT. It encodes CAASSFQGARDTEAFF.

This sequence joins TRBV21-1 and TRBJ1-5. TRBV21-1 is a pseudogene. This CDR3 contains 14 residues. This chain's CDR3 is CASGLGGGNQPQHF. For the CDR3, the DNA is TGTGCCAGCGGCCTCGGAGGGGGCAATCAGCCCCAGCATTTT.

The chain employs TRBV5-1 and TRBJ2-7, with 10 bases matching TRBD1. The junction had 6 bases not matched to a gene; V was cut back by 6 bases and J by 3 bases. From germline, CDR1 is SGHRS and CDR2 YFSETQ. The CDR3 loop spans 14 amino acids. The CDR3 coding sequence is TGCGCCAGCAATCCGACAGGGGGCATCTACGAGCAGTACTTC. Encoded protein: CASNPTGGIYEQYF.

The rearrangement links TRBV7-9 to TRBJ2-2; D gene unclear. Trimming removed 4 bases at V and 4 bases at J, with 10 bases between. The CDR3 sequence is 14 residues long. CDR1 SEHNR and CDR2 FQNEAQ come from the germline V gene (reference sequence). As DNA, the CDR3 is TGTGCCAGCAGCTCCCCGTTTGGCACCGGGGAGCTGTTTTTT. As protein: CASSSPFGTGELFF.

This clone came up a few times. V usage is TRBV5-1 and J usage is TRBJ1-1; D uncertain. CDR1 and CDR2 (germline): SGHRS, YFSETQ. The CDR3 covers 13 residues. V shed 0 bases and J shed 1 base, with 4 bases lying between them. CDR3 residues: CASSLGWNTEAFF. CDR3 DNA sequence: TGCGCCAGCAGCTTGGGATGGAACACTGAAGCTTTCTTT.

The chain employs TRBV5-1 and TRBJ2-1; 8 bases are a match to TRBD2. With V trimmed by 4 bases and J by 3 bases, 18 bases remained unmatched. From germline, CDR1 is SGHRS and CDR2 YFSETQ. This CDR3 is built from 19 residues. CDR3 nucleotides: TGCGCCAGCAGCCTGGGACTAGGGGGGTCTGGAGCGTACTACAATGAGCAGTTCTTC. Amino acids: CASSLGLGGSGAYYNEQFF.

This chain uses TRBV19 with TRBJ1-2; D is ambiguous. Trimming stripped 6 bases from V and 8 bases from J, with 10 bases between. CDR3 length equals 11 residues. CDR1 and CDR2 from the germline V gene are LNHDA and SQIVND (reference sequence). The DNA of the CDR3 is TGTGCCAGTAGCCACCCTAAAGGCTACACCTTC. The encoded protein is CASSHPKGYTF.

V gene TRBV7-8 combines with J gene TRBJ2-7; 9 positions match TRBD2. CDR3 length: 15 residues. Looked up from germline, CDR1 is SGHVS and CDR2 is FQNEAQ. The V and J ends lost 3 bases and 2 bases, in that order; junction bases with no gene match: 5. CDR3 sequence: CASSFLAGAAYEQYF. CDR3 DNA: TGTGCCAGCAGCTTTTTAGCGGGAGCCGCCTACGAGCAGTACTTC.

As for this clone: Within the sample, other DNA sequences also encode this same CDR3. The CDR3 sequence: CASSLTAYNEQFF. The CDR3 DNA reads as TGCGCCAGCAGCTTAACGGCGTACAATGAGCAGTTCTTC. V is TRBV5-1 and J is TRBJ2-1; D remains unclear. Germline loops: CDR1 SGHRS, CDR2 YFSETQ. Trimming shortened V by 2 bases and J by 4 bases, and 7 bases separated the two germline ends. This CDR3 is built from 13 residues.

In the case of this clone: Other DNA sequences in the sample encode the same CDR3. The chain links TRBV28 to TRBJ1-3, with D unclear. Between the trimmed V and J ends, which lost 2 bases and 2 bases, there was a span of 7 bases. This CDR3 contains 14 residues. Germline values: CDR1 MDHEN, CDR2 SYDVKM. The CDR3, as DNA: TGTGCCAGCAGTTTAGGGGTGGCTGGAAACACCATATATTTT. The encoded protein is CASSLGVAGNTIYF.

The CDR3: CASSGSGSGADTQYF. CDR3 nucleotides: TGTGCCAGCAGCGGAAGCGGGAGTGGGGCAGATACGCAGTATTTT. The chain carries TRBV9 and TRBJ2-3; 8 bases align to TRBD2. The CDR3 contains 15 residues. Per the germline V gene, CDR1 is SGDLS and CDR2 is YYNGEE. Losses at the gene ends were 3 bases for V and 4 bases for J; bases not matched to a gene: 7. Drawing the rest from reference TRBV9 and TRBJ2-3, the complete variable domain is DSGVTQTPKHLITATGQRVTLRCSPRSGDLSVYWYQQSLDQGLQFLIQYYNGEERAKGNILERFSAQQFPDLHSELNLSSLELGDSALYFCASSGSGSGADTQYFGPGTRLTVL.